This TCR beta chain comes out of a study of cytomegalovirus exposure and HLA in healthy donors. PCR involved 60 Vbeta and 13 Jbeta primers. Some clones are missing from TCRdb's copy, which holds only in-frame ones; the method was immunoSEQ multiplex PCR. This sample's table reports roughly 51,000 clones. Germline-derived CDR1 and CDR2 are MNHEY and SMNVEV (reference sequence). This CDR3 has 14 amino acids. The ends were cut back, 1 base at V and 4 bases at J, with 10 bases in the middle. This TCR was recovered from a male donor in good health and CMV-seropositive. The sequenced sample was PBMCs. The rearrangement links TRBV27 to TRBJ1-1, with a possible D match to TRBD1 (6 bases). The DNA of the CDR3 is TGTGCCAGCAGTTTATTTAGGGGGGGCACTGAAGCTTTCTTT. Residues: CASSLFRGGTEAFF.